The next 23 T cell receptor beta chains were all read from a single sample in a study of blood T cell repertoires in COVID-19 (dated by TCRdb to about 2020). Library preparation employed the immunoSEQ multiplex PCR assay. The immuneACCESS repertoire file appears here via TCRdb, limited to in-frame rearrangements. These files lack a portion of the clones; in checked studies, under half of the deficit traces to unresolved V genes, and the cause of the others is not known. Here the sample has roughly 100,000 clones; about 87% occur a single time. The ten largest clones add up to 20% of the sample. Sequenced material: peripheral blood. The origin of the receptors is a human donor in a cohort sampled during active COVID-19.

This clone came up once. The chain joins TRBV19 to TRBJ2-1, with 12 bases identical to TRBD1. V lost 6 bases to trimming and J lost 9 bases; unmatched junction nucleotides: 12. Germline V CDR1 and CDR2: LNHDA, SQIVND (reference sequence). The CDR3 length is 16 residues. The CDR3 loop reads CASRLAGTGGYGEQFF. Here the CDR3 DNA reads TGTGCCAGTAGACTGGCCGGGACAGGGGGCTATGGTGAGCAGTTCTTC.

The V and J genes are TRBV4-1 and TRBJ2-7, with D perhaps TRBD1 (6 bases). The germline V gene has CDR1 MGHRA and CDR2 YSYEKL. The CDR3 sequence is 17 residues long. Trimming removed 0 bases from V and 3 bases from J, with 18 bases in between. CDR3 protein: CASSQELKGGRFYEQYF. CDR3 DNA sequence: TGCGCCAGCAGCCAAGAGCTAAAAGGGGGTAGATTCTACGAGCAGTACTTC.

The chain recombines TRBV20-1 with TRBJ1-1, with TRBD1 identical over 8 bases. The CDR3 length is 15 residues. The V gene's germline CDR1 is DFQATT and CDR2 SNEGSKA (reference sequence). Trimming took 3 bases from V and 2 from J; bases not matched to a gene: 8. The DNA for the CDR3 is TGCAGTGCTAGTCGGTGGGCAGGGGGCAACACTGAAGCTTTCTTT. It specifies CSASRWAGGNTEAFF.

V is TRBV6-6 and J is TRBJ2-1; 7 nucleotides match TRBD2. V lost 5 bases, J lost 2 bases, and 12 bases stayed unmatched. This CDR3 region has 17 residues. The germline V gene has CDR1 MNHNY and CDR2 SVGAGI (reference sequence). The CDR3 DNA sequence: TGTGCCAGCAGTCGTAGGGCGGGAGATCGCGCCTACAATGAGCAGTTCTTC. Its translation: CASSRRAGDRAYNEQFF.

The gene calls are TRBV10-3 and TRBJ2-3; maybe TRBD1 (6 bases). Trimming left V 0 bases short and J 1 base short, with 14 bases between. This CDR3 region has 17 residues. Germline values: CDR1 ENHRY, CDR2 SYGVKD. CDR3 residues: CAISESSRGGGTDTQYF. For the CDR3, the DNA is TGTGCCATCAGTGAGTCCTCCAGGGGCGGTGGCACAGATACGCAGTATTTT.

The V call is TRBV18, the J call TRBJ2-3; TRBD2 agrees at 11 bases. CDR3 size: 15 residues. V trimming: 3 bases; J trimming: 4 bases; junction bases outside the gene matches: 3. Germline values: CDR1 KGHSH, CDR2 LQKENI. The CDR3 sequence is CASSPTSGTADTQYF. CDR3 DNA sequence: TGTGCCAGCTCACCGACTAGCGGGACGGCAGATACGCAGTATTTT.

J is TRBJ2-5 and V is TRBV19; D unresolved. The germline V and J ends were trimmed by 0 bases and 4 bases, with 12 bases remaining between them. This CDR3 contains 15 residues. From germline, CDR1 is LNHDA and CDR2 SQIVND (reference sequence). The DNA of the CDR3 is TGTGCCAGTAGTATAGATCGGAATGGAGCAGAGACCCAGTACTTC. Amino acids: CASSIDRNGAETQYF.

The chain recombines TRBV2 with TRBJ1-1; D call uncertain. Trimming pared 6 bases from V and 7 bases from J, leaving 15 bases between. Germline CDR1 and CDR2: SNHLY and FYNNEI. The CDR3 consists of 13 residues. CDR3 protein: CASSERAGGEAFF. The CDR3 coding sequence is TGTGCCAGCAGCGAAAGGGCGGGTGGTGAAGCTTTCTTT. Full variable domain (rest looked up from reference TRBV2 and TRBJ1-1): EPEVTQTPSHQVTQMGQEVILRCVPISNHLYFYWYRQILGQKVEFLVSFYNNEISEKSEIFDDQFSVERPDGSNFTLKIRSTKLEDSAMYFCASSERAGGEAFFGQGTRLTVV.

The chain couples TRBV27 to TRBJ2-7, with 11 bases fitting TRBD1. This CDR3 is 15 amino acids long. J lost 2 bases, V lost 5 bases, and 5 bases had no gene match. The germline CDR1 and CDR2 sequences are MNHEY and SMNVEV (reference sequence). The CDR3 loop is CASSPGTGGPYEQYF. The DNA of the CDR3 is TGTGCCAGCAGTCCCGGGACAGGGGGTCCCTACGAGCAGTACTTC.

V gene TRBV6-5 combines with J gene TRBJ2-2, with D maybe TRBD1 (5 bases). The CDR3 length is 15 residues. Trimming removed 0 bases from V and 4 bases from J, with 9 bases in between. Germline V gene sequence: CDR1 MNHEY, CDR2 SVGAGI. In nucleotides, the CDR3 is TGTGCCAGCAGTTACTCAGGACACGGCACCGGGGAGCTGTTTTTT. Amino acid sequence: CASSYSGHGTGELFF.

This sequence joins TRBV6-2 or TRBV6-3 and TRBJ2-1; 8 bases agree with TRBD2. Per germline, CDR1 MNHEY and CDR2 SVGEGT. Losses at the gene ends were 4 bases for V and 1 base for J; bases not matched to a gene: 12. This CDR3 comprises 18 residues. CDR3 sequence (DNA): TGTGCCAGCAGTTCCCCGTATCAGCGGGAGAGATCCTACAATGAGCAGTTCTTC. Its translation is CASSSPYQRERSYNEQFF.

This clone was detected a few times. The chain is built from TRBV2 and TRBJ1-1; D is ambiguous. V lost 2 bases to trimming and J lost 10 bases, with 11 bases between them. This CDR3 comprises 12 residues. Germline V gene data show CDR1 as SNHLY and CDR2 as FYNNEI. CDR3 protein: CASSETGVLAFF. The CDR3 DNA reads TGTGCCAGCAGTGAAACCGGGGTGTTAGCTTTCTTT.

The V call is TRBV6-2 or TRBV6-3, the J call TRBJ2-7; 7 bases line up with TRBD2. Per the germline V gene, CDR1 is MNHEY and CDR2 is SVGEGT. The CDR3 totals 12 residues. The V segment lost 6 bases and the J segment 7 bases; nucleotides outside the gene matches: 6. The CDR3 region is CASSPPGGEQYF. DNA for the CDR3: TGTGCCAGCAGCCCTCCGGGGGGAGAGCAGTACTTC.

This clone was picked up a small number of times. The chain is built from TRBV2 and TRBJ1-1; D not certain. The CDR3 runs 14 residues. From germline, CDR1 is SNHLY and CDR2 FYNNEI. The V gene lost 4 bases and the J gene lost 4 bases, with 13 bases spanning the gap. The DNA of the CDR3 is TGTGCCAGCAGTGTTCGGGCGGGTGGCACTGAAGCTTTCTTT. Its translation: CASSVRAGGTEAFF.

J is TRBJ1-5 and V is TRBV5-5, with TRBD1 identical over 10 bases. The germline CDR1 and CDR2 sequences are SGHKS and YYEKEE (reference sequence). CDR3 length equals 16 residues. With 1 base clipped from V and 11 bases from J, the junction kept 12 bases outside the gene matches. CDR3 region: CASSLRATGQGGAQHF. The CDR3 DNA follows: TGTGCCAGCAGCTTGAGGGCAACCGGACAGGGGGGGGCCCAGCATTTT.

The J gene is TRBJ1-1, the V gene TRBV12-3 or TRBV12-4; 7 positions match TRBD1. The CDR3 totals 11 residues. J lost 7 bases, V lost 6 bases, and 2 bases had no gene match. CDR3 nucleotide sequence: TGTGCCAGCAGCTACAGGGGTGAAGCTTTCTTT. Amino acids: CASSYRGEAFF.

The chain recombines TRBV27 with TRBJ2-7; D call uncertain. The V end was cut by 6 bases, the J end by 1 base, with 19 bases between. Germline lookup yields CDR1 MNHEY and CDR2 SMNVEV (reference sequence). The CDR3 consists of 16 residues. CDR3 in amino acids: CASSQDHLDGSYEQYF. DNA of the CDR3: TGTGCCAGCAGCCAAGACCACCTAGATGGATCCTACGAGCAGTACTTC.

The chain uses TRBV18 and TRBJ1-5; D may be TRBD1 (6 bases). The CDR3 loop spans 16 amino acids. Trimming shortened V by 2 bases and J by 5 bases, and 16 bases separated the two germline ends. The germline CDR1 and CDR2 sequences are KGHSH and LQKENI. Here the CDR3 DNA reads TGTGCCAGCTCACCAGGGGCCAGGGGATCGGATCAGCCCCAGCATTTT. It encodes CASSPGARGSDQPQHF.

The rearrangement uses TRBV9 and TRBJ2-3, with 8 bases aligning to TRBD2. The CDR3 runs 16 residues. V was clipped by 3 bases and J by 0 bases; unmatched bases: 6. CDR1 is SGDLS and CDR2 is YYNGEE in the germline V gene. The CDR3 DNA reads as TGTGCCAGCAGCGGTCCTAGCGGGCCTAGCACAGATACGCAGTATTTT. This codes for CASSGPSGPSTDTQYF.

This sequence joins TRBV28 and TRBJ1-2, with D possibly being TRBD1 (5 bases). The CDR3 extends over 15 amino acids. Germline CDR1 is MDHEN and CDR2 is SYDVKM. Trimming pared 7 bases from V and 7 bases from J, leaving 22 bases between. This chain's CDR3 is CASTTPALGGFGYTF. CDR3 DNA: TGTGCCAGCACCACCCCAGCATTGGGGGGATTTGGCTACACCTTC.

The CDR3 spells CASSQDLGLTSYEQYF. Here the CDR3 DNA reads TGCGCCAGCAGCCAAGATTTAGGACTTACCTCCTACGAGCAGTACTTC. The V and J genes are TRBV4-3 and TRBJ2-7; TRBD2 might be the D (5 bases). From germline, CDR1 is LGHNA and CDR2 YSLEER. The CDR3 is made up of 16 amino acids. The V end was cut by 0 bases, the J end by 0 bases, with 12 bases between.

This clone has more than one count but fewer than ten. This rearrangement joins TRBV3-1 (or the pseudogene TRBV3-2) to TRBJ1-6; tentatively, D is TRBD1 (5 bases). This CDR3 contains 15 residues. Deletions cut 9 bases from V and 8 bases from J, with 20 bases between. Germline V gene sequence: CDR1 LGHDT, CDR2 YNNKEL (reference sequence). The CDR3 DNA reads TGTGCCAGTTCAGTATGGGGGGTTCAGGATTCACCCCTCCACTTT. Translated, it gives CASSVWGVQDSPLHF.

The chain employs TRBV11-2 and TRBJ2-5, with TRBD2 matching 9 bases. J lost 6 bases, V lost 0 bases, and 11 bases had no gene match. Per the germline V gene, CDR1 is SGHAT and CDR2 is FQNNGV. This CDR3 comprises 17 residues. CDR3 residues: CASSLDRGSGSFQTQYF. The CDR3 DNA is TGTGCCAGCAGCTTAGATCGGGGTAGCGGGAGTTTTCAGACCCAGTACTTC.